This T cell receptor (beta chain) was recorded in a study of glioma-infiltrating T cells after dendritic cell vaccination. Turning to the study itself: Patients received three intradermal dendritic cell vaccine injections at biweekly intervals.

Study results and caveats: Higher TCR clonality did not directly relate to longer survival.

With respect to this clone: Antigen specificity is unknown.

Fresh-frozen tumor tissue and more than two years of survival data were available for all. None of the glioblastoma patients had an isocitrate dehydrogenase mutation. Using immunoSEQ multiplex PCR, the repertoire was profiled, and TCRdb retains in-frame clones only, with some absent. This table holds tens of thousands of clones, roughly four fifths found once. V shed 1 base and J 9 bases; nucleotides not matched to a gene: 8. Germline-derived CDR1 and CDR2 are SGHDT and YYEEEE. This CDR3 comprises 15 residues. This TCR derives from a human donor with glioblastoma. The J gene is TRBJ2-1, the V gene TRBV5-6; TRBD1 aligns across 9 bases. The sample in question was blood, obtained before dendritic cell vaccination. CDR3 in amino acids: CASSLWDRDYTEQFF. CDR3 sequence (DNA): TGTGCCAGCAGCTTGTGGGACAGGGACTATACTGAGCAGTTCTTC.